One T cell receptor (beta chain) is described in this entry. This sample stems from a study of blood T cell repertoires in COVID-19. About the study: Samples representing acute and convalescent COVID-19 were sourced from the United States, Italy and Spain.

The CDR3 extends over 17 amino acids. Repertoires were generated with immunoSEQ multiplex PCR, while TCRdb's copy carries only in-frame clones and drops some. The table records some 260,000 clones, around 84% of them present only once. Sequencing was carried out using PBMCs or T cells enriched from blood (not recorded which). The chain combines TRBV12-2 with TRBJ2-7; TRBD2, the table's D call, lacks a check against the DNA. TRBV12-2 is shown as a pseudogene. The TCR comes from a man between 25 and 39 years old with acute COVID-19. The CDR3 spells CASRLALPSGFSYEQYV. CDR3 sequence (DNA): TGTGCAAGTCGCTTAGCCCTGCCTAGCGGGTTCTCCTACGAGCAGTACGTC.